The clone carrying this TCR beta chain appeared a single time. This entry is derived from a study of blood T cell repertoires in COVID-19. The wider study: The United States, Italy and Spain supplied acute and convalescent COVID-19 samples. Nucleic acid was either cDNA or gDNA, and it came from T cells, B-cell-depleted T cells, or PBMCs.

In the original processing: Using reference gene primer amplification, nucleated cell counts were estimated. Measured with immunoSEQ multiplex PCR; TCRdb has only the in-frame clones, and not every one. The DNA gave D and trimming, while V, J and clone size come from that table. The repertoire holds 410,000 or so clones, 86% seen once, with 1.4% to 1.5% in the top ten. Germline trimming cut 7 bases from V and 6 bases from J; bases unmatched to any gene: 13. The length of the CDR3 is 14 residues. Germline CDR1 and CDR2: GTSNPN and SVGIG (reference sequence). The material sequenced was peripheral blood. The chain has TRBV30 and TRBJ1-1; TRBD1 agrees at 8 bases. The receptor comes from a woman aged 25 to 45 with active or convalescent COVID-19. CDR3 sequence: CASTLTGDRAEAFF. CDR3 in DNA: TGTGCCTCCACCCTGACAGGGGATCGCGCTGAAGCTTTCTTT.